This passage covers 30 T cell receptor beta chains from one sample sequenced in a study of blood T cell repertoires in COVID-19. The data were produced by immunoSEQ multiplex PCR, yet TCRdb's version contains in-frame clones alone and is incomplete. Altogether hundreds of thousands of clones are present, approximately 91% being singletons, with the ten largest covering 7.8%. The sample was peripheral blood. Receptors were obtained from a woman in her fifties or sixties with COVID-19, enrolled during active disease.

The V gene is TRBV6-6, the J gene TRBJ1-1, with D hard to call. Germline V gene data show CDR1 as MNHNY and CDR2 as SVGAGI (reference sequence). V lost 6 bases, J lost 5 bases, and 16 bases lay in between. The CDR3 length is 14 residues. The CDR3 region has the DNA TGTGCCAGCAGCCCCAACCCGGCGGGGACTGAAGCTTTCTTT. Translated, it gives CASSPNPAGTEAFF.

The chain uses TRBV7-9 and TRBJ2-2; weak D call: TRBD1 (6 bases). The germline V gene has CDR1 SEHNR and CDR2 FQNEAQ (reference sequence). Trimming shortened V by 5 bases and J by 1 base, and 11 bases separated the two germline ends. This CDR3 spans 15 amino acids. The CDR3 loop reads CASSQTGRNTGELFF. The CDR3 coding sequence is TGTGCCAGCAGCCAAACAGGGAGGAACACCGGGGAGCTGTTTTTT.

V is TRBV4-2 and J is TRBJ2-3, with D perhaps TRBD2 (5 bases). The germline V and J ends were trimmed by 0 bases and 0 bases, with 13 bases remaining between them. Germline V gives CDR1 LGHNA, CDR2 YNFKEQ. The CDR3 covers 17 residues. CDR3 residues: CASSQDSEGGSTDTQYF. CDR3 DNA sequence: TGTGCCAGCAGCCAAGATAGTGAGGGCGGCAGCACAGATACGCAGTATTTT.

The V call is TRBV12-2, the J call TRBJ1-1; the table's D call, TRBD1, has no DNA check behind it. TRBV12-2 is a recognized pseudogene. The CDR3 has 15 residues. CDR3 residues: CASRLGRGMNTEAFF. The CDR3 nucleotides read TGTGCAAGTCGCTTAGGCAGGGGGATGAACACTGAAGCTTTCTTT.

On this clone: Other DNA sequences from this sample encode an identical CDR3 as well. The chain has TRBV6-6 and TRBJ1-5; no clear D. Trimming removed 6 bases at V and 1 base at J, with 10 bases between. This CDR3 comprises 14 residues. The germline gives CDR1 MNHNY, CDR2 SVGAGI (reference sequence). CDR3 in DNA: TGTGCCAGCAGCTATTCGGGGAGCAATCAGCCCCAGCATTTT. Protein: CASSYSGSNQPQHF.

V and J are TRBV10-2 and TRBJ2-7; D perhaps matches TRBD2 (7 bases). This CDR3 is 13 amino acids long. V lost 6 bases to trimming and J lost 3 bases, with 12 bases between them. From germline, CDR1 is WSHSY and CDR2 SAAADI. CDR3 in amino acids: CASRGGGIYEQYF. CDR3 in DNA: TGCGCCAGCAGAGGGGGGGGGATCTACGAGCAGTACTTC.

This clone showed up just a few times. V usage is TRBV6-1 and J usage is TRBJ2-2; 7 positions match TRBD1. The CDR3 sequence is 14 residues long. Trimming took 2 bases from V and 5 from J; bases not matched to a gene: 2. Germline CDR1 MNHNS, CDR2 SASEGT. CDR3 sequence: CASSEQGVTGELFF. In DNA form, the CDR3 reads TGTGCCAGCAGTGAACAGGGGGTAACCGGGGAGCTGTTTTTT.

This sequence joins TRBV12-3 or TRBV12-4 and TRBJ2-3; D gene unclear. CDR3 size: 13 residues. The germline V and J ends were trimmed by 3 bases and 2 bases, with 6 bases remaining between them. CDR3 loop: CASSFSSTDTQYF. DNA for the CDR3: TGTGCCAGCAGTTTTAGTTCCACAGATACGCAGTATTTT.

This clone has more than one count but fewer than ten. The rearrangement links TRBV7-2 to TRBJ1-2, with no clear D. The V gene's germline CDR1 is SGHTA and CDR2 FQGNSA. V lost 5 bases to trimming and J lost 2 bases, with 12 bases between them. The CDR3 covers 14 residues. The CDR3 coding sequence is TGTGCCAGCAGCCAACTAATAGGCAACTATGGCTACACCTTC. This codes for CASSQLIGNYGYTF.

This chain links TRBV30 with TRBJ2-7; D might be TRBD2 (5 bases). The length of the CDR3 is 16 residues. V lost 0 bases and J lost 2, with 17 bases in between. Germline loops: CDR1 GTSNPN, CDR2 SVGIG (reference sequence). The CDR3 reads CAWSVHPGLPAYEQYF. The CDR3 nucleotides read TGTGCCTGGAGTGTACACCCTGGACTTCCCGCCTACGAGCAGTACTTC.

The V call is TRBV5-4, the J call TRBJ2-1; TRBD2 aligns across 12 bases. V lost 5 bases, J lost 9 bases, and 9 bases stayed unmatched. This CDR3 has 15 amino acids. Germline V CDR1 and CDR2: SGHNT, YYREEE (reference sequence). CDR3 protein: CASSWTSGEGGEQFF. The CDR3 bases are TGTGCCAGCAGTTGGACTAGCGGGGAGGGTGGTGAGCAGTTCTTC. The variable domain in full, with the rest retrieved from reference TRBV5-4 and TRBJ2-1, is ETGVTQSPTHLIKTRGQQVTLRCSSQSGHNTVSWYQQALGQGPQFIFQYYREEENGRGNFPPRFSGLQFPNYSSELNVNALELDDSALYLCASSWTSGEGGEQFFGPGTRLTVL.

This clone was counted once. The rearrangement joins TRBV4-2 to TRBJ2-2; D is undetermined. The CDR3 spans 14 residues. Trimming took off 2 bases at V and 5 bases at J, with 9 bases between the two ends. Looked up from germline, CDR1 is LGHNA and CDR2 is YNFKEQ. The CDR3 reads CASSQIPETGELFF. CDR3 coding DNA: TGTGCCAGCAGCCAAATTCCAGAAACCGGGGAGCTGTTTTTT.

The V gene is TRBV4-1, the J gene TRBJ2-2, with 11 nucleotides matching TRBD2. The V segment lost 8 bases and the J segment 4 bases; nucleotides outside the gene matches: 9. Germline V gene lookup returns CDR1 MGHRA and CDR2 YSYEKL. This CDR3 is built from 16 residues. CDR3 DNA: TGCGCCAGCCGTAAACTAGCGGGGGCCGGCACCGGGGAGCTGTTTTTT. Protein product: CASRKLAGAGTGELFF.

Concerning this clone itself: Additional DNA sequences in this sample encode the identical CDR3. The chain carries TRBV7-2 and TRBJ2-7; 7 nucleotides agree with TRBD2. The germline CDR1 and CDR2 sequences are SGHTA and FQGNSA. The J segment lost 0 bases and the V segment lost 1 base, leaving 3 bases of the junction unmatched. This CDR3 contains 15 residues. The CDR3 region has the DNA TGTGCCAGCAGCTTAGTGGGCGGGAGCTCCTACGAGCAGTACTTC. This sequence encodes CASSLVGGSSYEQYF. The full variable domain, rest sourced from reference TRBV7-2 and TRBJ2-7, is GAGVSQSPSNKVTEKGKDVELRCDPISGHTALYWYRQSLGQGLEFLIYFQGNSAPDKSGLPSDRFSAERTGGSVSTLTIQRTQQEDSAVYLCASSLVGGSSYEQYFGPGTRLTVT.

V and J are TRBV10-1 and TRBJ1-5; D is possibly TRBD1 (6 bases). The germline V and J ends were trimmed by 5 bases and 7 bases, with 12 bases remaining between them. The CDR3 extends over 13 amino acids. Looked up from germline, CDR1 is WNHNN and CDR2 is SYGVQD (reference sequence). The CDR3 region is CASSSGVEQPQHF. DNA of the CDR3: TGCGCCAGCAGTTCAGGGGTTGAACAGCCCCAGCATTTT.

This clone has only a few counts. V is TRBV25-1 and J is TRBJ2-1; D is unclear. V was trimmed by 10 bases and J by 5 bases, leaving 15 bases between them. This CDR3 is 13 amino acids long. Looked up from germline, CDR1 is MGHDK and CDR2 is SYGVNS. The CDR3: CATFSLSDNEQFF. The DNA of the CDR3 is TGTGCCACCTTCTCCTTATCGGACAATGAGCAGTTCTTC. The complete variable domain, with remaining parts taken from reference TRBV25-1 and TRBJ2-1, reads EADIYQTPRYLVIGTGKKITLECSQTMGHDKMYWYQQDPGMELHLIHYSYGVNSTEKGDLSSESTVSRIRTEHFPLTLESARPSHTSQYLCATFSLSDNEQFFGPGTRLTVL.

Points on this clone: The sample contains more than one DNA sequence encoding this CDR3. The CDR3 spells CASSVGRNTEAFF. DNA of the CDR3: TGTGCCAGCAGCGTAGGCAGGAACACTGAAGCTTTCTTT. V gene TRBV9 combines with J gene TRBJ1-1; D is undetermined. The CDR3 runs 13 residues. Per germline, CDR1 SGDLS and CDR2 YYNGEE. The V gene lost 0 bases and the J gene lost 1 base, with 4 bases spanning the gap.

This chain uses TRBV11-1 with TRBJ1-6; TRBD1 matches 8 bases. The CDR3 has 14 residues. The ends lost 5 bases at V and 10 bases at J; junction bases unmatched: 7. The germline V gene encodes CDR1 SGHAT and CDR2 FQDESV (reference sequence). This CDR3 is CASSPDRDDSPLHF. The CDR3 nucleotides are TGTGCCAGCAGCCCGGACAGGGACGACTCACCCCTCCACTTT. Full variable domain (rest looked up from reference TRBV11-1 and TRBJ1-6): EAEVAQSPRYKITEKSQAVAFWCDPISGHATLYWYRQILGQGPELLVQFQDESVVDDSQLPKDRFSAERLKGVDSTLKIQPAELGDSAMYLCASSPDRDDSPLHFGNGTRLTVT.

The V and J genes are TRBV7-9 and TRBJ2-3; D uncertain. This CDR3 spans 17 amino acids. Looked up from germline, CDR1 is SEHNR and CDR2 is FQNEAQ (reference sequence). V was clipped by 5 bases and J by 1 base, with 19 bases between them. The CDR3 sequence is CASSHRRLGEGTDTQYF. The CDR3 bases are TGTGCCAGCAGCCACCGCCGGCTCGGCGAGGGCACAGATACGCAGTATTTT.

This clone has a handful of counts. The CDR3 reads CASRERQPQHF. The CDR3 bases are TGTGCCAGCCGTGAGAGGCAGCCCCAGCATTTT. The genes are TRBV6-6 and TRBJ1-5; D is ambiguous. This CDR3 has 11 residues. Trimming left V 8 bases short and J 7 bases short, with 9 bases between. Germline CDR1 MNHNY, CDR2 SVGAGI (reference sequence).

V gene TRBV4-2 combines with J gene TRBJ1-2, with D tentatively TRBD1 (6 bases). From germline, CDR1 is LGHNA and CDR2 YNFKEQ. Trimming stripped 1 base from V and 2 bases from J, with 20 bases between. The CDR3 spans 18 residues. CDR3 amino acids: CASSQGAQGSARNYGYTF. In nucleotides, the CDR3 is TGTGCCAGCAGCCAAGGCGCCCAGGGGTCCGCCCGAAACTATGGCTACACCTTC.

The V gene is TRBV30, the J gene TRBJ1-1; D possibly corresponds to TRBD1 (5 bases). Germline V CDR1 and CDR2: GTSNPN, SVGIG (reference sequence). The V gene lost 5 bases and the J gene lost 3 bases, with 13 bases spanning the gap. The CDR3 runs 13 residues. CDR3 DNA: TGTGCCTGGGGGCAGGGTAGGGACACTGAAGCTTTCTTT. This encodes CAWGQGRDTEAFF.

The V gene is TRBV20-1, the J gene TRBJ2-1; a possible D gene is TRBD2 (5 bases). V was cut by 3 bases and J by 10 bases, with 16 bases left in between. The CDR3 has 13 residues. Germline loops: CDR1 DFQATT, CDR2 SNEGSKA (reference sequence). The CDR3 here is CSASKRTGPEQFF. CDR3 sequence (DNA): TGCAGTGCTAGTAAGCGGACTGGGCCCGAGCAGTTCTTC.

This rearrangement joins TRBV5-1 to TRBJ1-5; the match to TRBD1 covers 8 bases. CDR1 and CDR2 (germline): SGHRS, YFSETQ. The CDR3 runs 15 residues. The V and J ends lost 0 bases and 4 bases, in that order; junction bases with no gene match: 3. The CDR3 nucleotides are TGCGCCAGCAGCTTGGGACAGGGGAGGAATCAGCCCCAGCATTTT. It codes for CASSLGQGRNQPQHF.

The chain couples TRBV12-3 or TRBV12-4 to TRBJ2-7; D ambiguous. Trimming took 6 bases from V and 7 from J, leaving 13 bases between them. The CDR3 is made up of 12 amino acids. CDR3 DNA: TGTGCCAGCAGCCCTGCCCCTCGGGAGCAGTACTTC. Translating gives CASSPAPREQYF.

The V call is TRBV5-1, the J call TRBJ1-1; 11 bases align to TRBD1. Germline CDR1 SGHRS, CDR2 YFSETQ. J lost 4 bases, V lost 0 bases, and 2 bases had no gene match. The CDR3 covers 15 residues. CDR3 protein: CASSLAGQGATEAFF. CDR3 nucleotides: TGCGCCAGCAGCTTGGCAGGACAGGGGGCCACTGAAGCTTTCTTT.

This sequence joins TRBV15 and TRBJ2-4, with a possible D match to TRBD2 (5 bases). CDR1 and CDR2 (germline): LNHNV, YYDKDF (reference sequence). V dropped 5 bases and J dropped 5 bases, with 13 bases sitting between them. The CDR3 runs 14 residues. This CDR3 is CATSLEGGQNIQYF. The CDR3 coding sequence is TGTGCCACCAGCCTTGAGGGTGGCCAAAACATTCAGTACTTC.

V gene TRBV3-1 (or the pseudogene TRBV3-2) combines with J gene TRBJ2-2, with 10 bases that match TRBD2. CDR3 size: 16 residues. After removal of 7 bases from V and 6 bases from J, the junction contained 11 bases not matched to a gene. Germline lookup yields CDR1 LGHDT and CDR2 YNNKEL (reference sequence). The CDR3 sequence is CASTSKRGGVPGELFF. The CDR3 nucleotides are TGTGCCAGCACCTCAAAGCGGGGGGGCGTTCCCGGGGAGCTGTTTTTT.

This clone came up once. The rearrangement links TRBV19 to TRBJ2-1, with TRBD2 matching over 13 bases. The germline CDR1 and CDR2 sequences are LNHDA and SQIVND (reference sequence). This CDR3 region has 15 residues. The V gene end was trimmed by 10 bases and the J gene end by 3 bases; junction bases not matched to a gene: 6. The CDR3 sequence: CATTSGGAGYNEQFF. DNA for the CDR3: TGTGCCACAACTAGCGGGGGGGCAGGCTACAATGAGCAGTTCTTC.

This rearrangement joins TRBV5-1 to TRBJ2-1; D not certain. Germline V gives CDR1 SGHRS, CDR2 YFSETQ. There are 14 residues in the CDR3. Trimming removed 0 bases from V and 4 bases from J, with 8 bases in between. The CDR3 loop is CASSLAVPYNEQFF. DNA for the CDR3: TGCGCCAGCAGCTTGGCGGTACCATACAATGAGCAGTTCTTC.